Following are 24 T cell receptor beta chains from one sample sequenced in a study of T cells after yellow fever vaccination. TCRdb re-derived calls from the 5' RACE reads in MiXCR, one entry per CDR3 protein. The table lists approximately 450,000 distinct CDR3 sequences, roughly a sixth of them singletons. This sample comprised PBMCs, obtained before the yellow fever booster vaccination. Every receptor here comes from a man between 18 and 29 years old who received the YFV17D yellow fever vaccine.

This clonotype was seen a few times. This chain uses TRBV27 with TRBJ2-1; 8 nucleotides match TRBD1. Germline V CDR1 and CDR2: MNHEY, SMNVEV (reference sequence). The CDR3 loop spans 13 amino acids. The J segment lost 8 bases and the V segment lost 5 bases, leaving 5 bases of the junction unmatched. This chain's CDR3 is CASSIQGVDEQFF. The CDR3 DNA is TGTGCCAGCAGTATACAGGGGGTGGATGAGCAGTTCTTC.

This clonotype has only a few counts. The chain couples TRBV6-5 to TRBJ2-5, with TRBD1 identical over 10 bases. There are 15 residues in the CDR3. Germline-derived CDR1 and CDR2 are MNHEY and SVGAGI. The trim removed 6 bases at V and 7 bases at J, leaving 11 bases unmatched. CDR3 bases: TGTGCCAGCAGACCGGGACAGGGGTTTTTCGCGACCCAGTACTTC. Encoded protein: CASRPGQGFFATQYF.

The CDR3: CASSLGRGWQETQYF. The CDR3 DNA is TGTGCCAGCAGCTTAGGGAGGGGGTGGCAAGAGACCCAGTACTTC. The chain recombines TRBV7-2 with TRBJ2-5; either TRBD1 or TRBD2 may fit D (6 bases each). Germline V gene lookup returns CDR1 SGHTA and CDR2 FQGNSA. Deletions cut 1 base from V and 2 bases from J, with 11 bases between. The CDR3 consists of 15 residues.

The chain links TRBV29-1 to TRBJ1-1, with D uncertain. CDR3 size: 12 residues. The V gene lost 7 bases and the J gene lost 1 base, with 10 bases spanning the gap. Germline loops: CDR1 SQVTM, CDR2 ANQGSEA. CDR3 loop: CSGRAENTEAFF. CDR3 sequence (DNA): TGCAGCGGAAGGGCGGAGAACACTGAAGCTTTCTTT.

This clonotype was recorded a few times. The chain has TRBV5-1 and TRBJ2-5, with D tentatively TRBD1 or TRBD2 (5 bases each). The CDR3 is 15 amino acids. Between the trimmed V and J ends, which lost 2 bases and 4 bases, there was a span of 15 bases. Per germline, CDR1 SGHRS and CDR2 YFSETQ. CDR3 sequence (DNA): TGCGCCAGCAGCTTACGGCCGAGAGGGGTAGAGACCCAGTACTTC. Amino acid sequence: CASSLRPRGVETQYF.

This CDR3 reads CASSFTMTGNTGELFF. The CDR3 DNA sequence: TGCGCCAGCAGCTTTACCATGACAGGGAACACCGGGGAGCTGTTTTTT. This chain uses TRBV5-1 with TRBJ2-2, with D possibly being TRBD1 (6 bases). CDR1 and CDR2 (germline): SGHRS, YFSETQ. V lost 2 bases and J lost 1, with 12 bases in between. There are 16 residues in the CDR3.

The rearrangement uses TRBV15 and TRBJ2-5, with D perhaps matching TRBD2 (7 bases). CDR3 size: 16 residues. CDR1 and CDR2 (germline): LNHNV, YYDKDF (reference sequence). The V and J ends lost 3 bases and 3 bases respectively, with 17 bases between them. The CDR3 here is CATSSRAAGAKETQYF. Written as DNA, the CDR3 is TGTGCCACCAGCAGTAGAGCTGCGGGGGCCAAAGAGACCCAGTACTTC. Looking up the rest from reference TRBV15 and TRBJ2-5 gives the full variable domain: DAMVIQNPRYQVTQFGKPVTLSCSQTLNHNVMYWYQQKSSQAPKLLFHYYDKDFNNEADTPDNFQSRRPNTSFCFLDIRSPGLGDTAMYLCATSSRAAGAKETQYFGPGTRLLVL.

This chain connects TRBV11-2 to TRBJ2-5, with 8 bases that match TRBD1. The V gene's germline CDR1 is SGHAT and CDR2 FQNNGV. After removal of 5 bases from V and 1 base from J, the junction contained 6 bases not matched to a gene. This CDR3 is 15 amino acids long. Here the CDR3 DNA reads TGTGCCAGCAGCCCCTGGACAGGGTCCCAAGAGACCCAGTACTTC. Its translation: CASSPWTGSQETQYF.

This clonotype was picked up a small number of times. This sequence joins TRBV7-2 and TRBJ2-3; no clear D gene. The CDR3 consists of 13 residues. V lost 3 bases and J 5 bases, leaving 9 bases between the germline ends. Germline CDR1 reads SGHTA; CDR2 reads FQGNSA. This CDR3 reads CASSFSQVDTQYF. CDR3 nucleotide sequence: TGTGCCAGCAGCTTCTCCCAGGTAGATACGCAGTATTTT.

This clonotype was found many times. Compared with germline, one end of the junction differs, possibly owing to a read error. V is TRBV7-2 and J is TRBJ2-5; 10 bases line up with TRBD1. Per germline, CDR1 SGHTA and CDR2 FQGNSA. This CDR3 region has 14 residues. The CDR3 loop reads CASSLDRGRETQYF. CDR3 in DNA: TGTGCCAGCAGTTTAGACAGGGGGCGAGAGACCCAGTACTTC.

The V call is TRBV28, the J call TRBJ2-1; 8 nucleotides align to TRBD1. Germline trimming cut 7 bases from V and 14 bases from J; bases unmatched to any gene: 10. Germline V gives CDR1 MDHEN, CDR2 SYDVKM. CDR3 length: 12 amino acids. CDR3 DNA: TGTGCCAGCACCGCCTCGGACAGGGAGAAGTTCTTC. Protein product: CASTASDREKFF.

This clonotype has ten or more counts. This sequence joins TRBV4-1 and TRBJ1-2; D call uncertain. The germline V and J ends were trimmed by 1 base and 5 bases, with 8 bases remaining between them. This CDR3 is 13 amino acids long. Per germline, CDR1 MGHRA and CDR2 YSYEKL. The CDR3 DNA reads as TGCGCCAGCAGCCAAGGGATATTATATGGCTACACCTTC. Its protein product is CASSQGILYGYTF.

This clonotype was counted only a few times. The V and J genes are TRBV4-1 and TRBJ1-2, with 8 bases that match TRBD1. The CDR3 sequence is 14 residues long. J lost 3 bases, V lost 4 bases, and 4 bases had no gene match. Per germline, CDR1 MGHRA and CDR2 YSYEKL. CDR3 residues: CASSRIQGDYGYTF. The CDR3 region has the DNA TGCGCCAGCAGCCGGATACAGGGGGACTATGGCTACACCTTC.

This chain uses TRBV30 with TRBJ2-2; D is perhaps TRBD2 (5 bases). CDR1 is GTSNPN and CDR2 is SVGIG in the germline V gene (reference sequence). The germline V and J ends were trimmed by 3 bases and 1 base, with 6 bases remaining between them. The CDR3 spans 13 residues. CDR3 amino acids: CAWRGLNTGELFF. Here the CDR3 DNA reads TGTGCCTGGAGAGGACTGAACACCGGGGAGCTGTTTTTT.

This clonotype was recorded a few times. The CDR3 sequence: CASSQGGVRETGELFF. For the CDR3, the DNA is TGTGCCAGCAGCCAGGGGGGGGTCAGGGAGACCGGGGAGCTGTTTTTT. The V call is TRBV7-2, the J call TRBJ2-2, with D possibly being TRBD1 or TRBD2 (7 bases each). Looked up from germline, CDR1 is SGHTA and CDR2 is FQGNSA. The CDR3 runs 16 residues. V lost 5 bases to trimming and J lost 5 bases, with 18 bases between them.

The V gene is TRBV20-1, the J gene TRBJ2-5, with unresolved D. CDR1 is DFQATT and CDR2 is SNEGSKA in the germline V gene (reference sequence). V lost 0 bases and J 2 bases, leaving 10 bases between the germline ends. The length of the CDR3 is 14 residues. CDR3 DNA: TGCAGTGCTAGAGATCTCTCAAGACAAGAGACCCAGTACTTC. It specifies CSARDLSRQETQYF.

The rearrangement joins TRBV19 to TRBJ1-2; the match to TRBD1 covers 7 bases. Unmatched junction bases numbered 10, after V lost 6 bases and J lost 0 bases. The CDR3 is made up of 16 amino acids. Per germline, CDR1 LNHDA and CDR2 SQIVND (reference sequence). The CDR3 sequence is CASRKRTGQPNYGYTF. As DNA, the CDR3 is TGTGCCAGTAGAAAACGGACAGGACAGCCTAACTATGGCTACACCTTC.

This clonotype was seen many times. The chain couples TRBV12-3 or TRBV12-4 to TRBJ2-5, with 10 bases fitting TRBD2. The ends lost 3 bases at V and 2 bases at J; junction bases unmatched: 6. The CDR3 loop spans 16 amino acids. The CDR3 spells CASSFGLAGVQETQYF. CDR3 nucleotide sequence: TGTGCCAGCAGTTTCGGGCTAGCGGGGGTTCAAGAGACCCAGTACTTC.

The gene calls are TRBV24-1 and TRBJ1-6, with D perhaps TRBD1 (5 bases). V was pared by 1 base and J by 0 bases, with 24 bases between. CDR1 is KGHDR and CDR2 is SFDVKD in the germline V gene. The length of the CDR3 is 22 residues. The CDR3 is CATSDLNPGTPTWSSYNSPLHF. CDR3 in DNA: TGTGCCACCAGTGATTTAAATCCCGGGACCCCAACCTGGAGCTCCTATAATTCACCCCTCCACTTT.

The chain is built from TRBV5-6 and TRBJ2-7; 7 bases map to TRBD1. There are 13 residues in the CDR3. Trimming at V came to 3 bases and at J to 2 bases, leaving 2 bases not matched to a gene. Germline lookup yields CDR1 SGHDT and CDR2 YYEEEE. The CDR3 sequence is CASSYGTAYEQYV. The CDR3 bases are TGTGCCAGCAGCTACGGGACAGCCTACGAGCAGTACGTC.

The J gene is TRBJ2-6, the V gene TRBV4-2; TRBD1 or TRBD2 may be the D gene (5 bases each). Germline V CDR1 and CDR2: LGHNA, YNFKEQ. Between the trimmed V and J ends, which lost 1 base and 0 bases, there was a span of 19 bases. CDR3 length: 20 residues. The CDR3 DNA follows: TGTGCCAGCAGCCAAGTTGGGGACGGACGGATGGACTCTGGGGCCAACGTCCTGACTTTC. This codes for CASSQVGDGRMDSGANVLTF.

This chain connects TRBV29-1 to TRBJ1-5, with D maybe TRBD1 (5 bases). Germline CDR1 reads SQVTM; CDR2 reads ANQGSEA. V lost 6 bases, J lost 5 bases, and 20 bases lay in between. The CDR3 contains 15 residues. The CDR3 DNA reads TGCAGCGTCGGCCGATCCGGGACGGACCATCAGCCCCAGCATTTT. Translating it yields CSVGRSGTDHQPQHF.

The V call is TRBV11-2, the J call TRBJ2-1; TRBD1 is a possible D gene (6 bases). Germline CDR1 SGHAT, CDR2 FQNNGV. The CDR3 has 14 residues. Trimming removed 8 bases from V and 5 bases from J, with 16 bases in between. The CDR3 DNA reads TGTGCCAGCCACCAGGGGAGAGGGGACAATGAGCAGTTCTTC. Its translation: CASHQGRGDNEQFF.

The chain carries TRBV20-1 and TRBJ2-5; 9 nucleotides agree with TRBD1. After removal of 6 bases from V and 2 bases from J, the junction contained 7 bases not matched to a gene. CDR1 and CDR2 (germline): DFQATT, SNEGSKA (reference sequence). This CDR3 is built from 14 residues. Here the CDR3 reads CSAPYRGRQETQYF. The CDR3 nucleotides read TGCAGTGCCCCATACAGGGGGCGGCAAGAGACCCAGTACTTC.